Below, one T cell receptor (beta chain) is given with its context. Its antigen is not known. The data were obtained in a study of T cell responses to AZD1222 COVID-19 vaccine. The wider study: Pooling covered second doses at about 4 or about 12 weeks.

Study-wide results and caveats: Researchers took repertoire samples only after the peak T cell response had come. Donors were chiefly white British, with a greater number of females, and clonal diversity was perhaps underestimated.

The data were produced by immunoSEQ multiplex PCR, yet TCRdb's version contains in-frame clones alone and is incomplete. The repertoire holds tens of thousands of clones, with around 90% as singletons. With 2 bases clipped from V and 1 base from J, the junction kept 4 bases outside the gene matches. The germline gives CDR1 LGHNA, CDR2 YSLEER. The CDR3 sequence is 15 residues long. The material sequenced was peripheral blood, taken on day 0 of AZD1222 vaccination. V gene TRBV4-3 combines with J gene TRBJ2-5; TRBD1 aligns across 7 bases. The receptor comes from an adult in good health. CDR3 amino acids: CASSQLPGGQETQYF. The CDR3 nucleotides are TGCGCCAGCAGCCAACTACCAGGGGGCCAAGAGACCCAGTACTTC.